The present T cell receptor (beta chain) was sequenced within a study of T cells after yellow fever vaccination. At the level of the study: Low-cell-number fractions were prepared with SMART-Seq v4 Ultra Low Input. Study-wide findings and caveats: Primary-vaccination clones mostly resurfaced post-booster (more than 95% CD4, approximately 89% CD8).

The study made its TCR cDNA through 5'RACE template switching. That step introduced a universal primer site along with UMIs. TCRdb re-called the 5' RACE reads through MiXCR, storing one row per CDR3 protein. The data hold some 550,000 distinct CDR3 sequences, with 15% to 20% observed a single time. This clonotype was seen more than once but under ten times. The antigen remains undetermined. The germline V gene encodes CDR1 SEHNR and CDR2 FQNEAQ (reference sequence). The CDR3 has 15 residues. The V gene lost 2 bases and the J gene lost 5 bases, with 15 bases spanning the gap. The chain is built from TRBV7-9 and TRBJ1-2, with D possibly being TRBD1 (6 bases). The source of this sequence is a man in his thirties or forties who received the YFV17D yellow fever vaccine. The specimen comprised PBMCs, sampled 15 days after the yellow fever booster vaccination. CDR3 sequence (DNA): TGTGCCAGCAGCTTACTAAGCGGGGGCCGTTATGGCTACACCTTC. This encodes CASSLLSGGRYGYTF.